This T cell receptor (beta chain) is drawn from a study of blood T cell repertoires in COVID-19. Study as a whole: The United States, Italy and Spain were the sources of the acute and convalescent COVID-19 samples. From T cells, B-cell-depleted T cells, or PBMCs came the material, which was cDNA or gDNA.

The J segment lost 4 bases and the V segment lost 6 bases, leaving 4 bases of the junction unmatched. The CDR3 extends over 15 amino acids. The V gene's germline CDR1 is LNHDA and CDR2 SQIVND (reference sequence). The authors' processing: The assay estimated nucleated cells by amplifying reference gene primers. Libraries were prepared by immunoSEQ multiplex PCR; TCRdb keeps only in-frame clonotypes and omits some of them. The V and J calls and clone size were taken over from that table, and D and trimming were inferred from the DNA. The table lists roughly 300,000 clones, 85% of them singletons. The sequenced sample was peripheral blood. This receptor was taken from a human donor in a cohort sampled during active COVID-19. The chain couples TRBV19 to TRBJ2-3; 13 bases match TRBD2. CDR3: CASSSTSGRADTQYF. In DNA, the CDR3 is TGTGCCAGTAGCTCAACTAGCGGGAGGGCAGATACGCAGTATTTT.